This T cell receptor beta chain was captured in a study of cytomegalovirus exposure and HLA in healthy donors (TCRdb year 2017). Regarding the complete study: According to an earlier analysis of a few hundred of the donors, some 180 million T cells yielded 90 million to 140 million unique TCR beta sequences and about 280 Gb of sequence data. The number of typed donors differed by locus: roughly 620-630 for A, B, C, DRB1 and DQB1; approximately 540 for DQA1; about 600 for DPA1; and about 450 for DPB1. Rather than drawing on any new phenotypic data, the later analysis identified candidate immune exposures from TCR beta sequences and the way those sequences occurred across donors. Every repertoire in the discovery cohort had been generated on one and the same sequencing platform. The study combined high-throughput TCR immunosequencing, statistical association of individual TCRs with disease status, and machine learning to predict cytomegalovirus infection status. Five DR-DQ haplotypes were treated as single units for association and clustering because of strong linkage in the cohort. Donor age, sex, ethnicity and CMV serostatus were compiled alongside the repertoire data. HLA typing included class I and class II loci at four-digit resolution. To study patterns of TCR occurrence, a later analysis re-analyzed previously published TCR beta repertoires from several hundred donors and added high-resolution HLA genotyping. To decide whether each TCR beta V gene segment behaved as functional or pseudogenic, an earlier analysis of some 540 of the donors relied on high-throughput TCR beta sequencing. A later genetic analysis took genome-wide SNP genotypes for about three fifths of the 666 donors and used that subset as a discovery cohort. The aim of the study was to test whether cataloging public T cell receptors could identify signatures of past pathogen exposure. Among 300 to 500 genotyped donors of the cohort, an average of approximately 240,000 unique TCR beta nucleotide sequences was sequenced per donor, of which 15% to 20% were non-productive. Of the 300 to 400 genotyped donors, 65% to 90% fell in the genetic ancestry cluster associated with self-reported Caucasian donors. Around 320 gigabases of sequencing data and tens of millions of unique TCR sequences were included in an early release covering about 600 HLA-typed donors. In addition to the first cohort of around 670 subjects, a separate validation cohort of 120 different subjects was used. Using immunosequencing, the study profiled T cell repertoires from 550 to 750 subjects and related those repertoires to cytomegalovirus serostatus.

This clone was found many times. Its antigen target is currently unknown. No clone much larger than this one lies a single base away; base qualities are absent. V ends up 2 bases short and J 0 bases short, with an unmatched junction base count of 3. CDR3 length: 16 amino acids, cysteine to phenylalanine. CDR3 DNA is the only sequence kept; it has 48 bases, read in frame from the first base. The germline V gene gives CDR1 as MNHEY and CDR2 as SVGAGI. Receptor libraries were prepared by the immunoSEQ multiplex PCR assay. For the multiplex PCR, a mixture combining 60 forward primers for TCR Vbeta segments and 13 reverse primers for TCR Jbeta segments was used. A multiplex PCR assay on genomic DNA amplified the CDR3 region of rearranged TCR beta genes. The amplified TCR beta libraries were sequenced on the Illumina HiSeq System as 87-base-pair reads. In the paper's pipeline: A later analysis counted tens of millions of unique TCR beta chains across the approximately 700 repertoires, and some 11 million of these chains were shared by at least two donors. Raw reads were error-corrected and collapsed into unique sequences with a nearest-neighbor algorithm that merged closely related sequences to remove PCR and sequencing errors. Alignment of CDR3 sequences to IMGT reference sequences was used to assign V, D and J gene segments. For a sequence to be retained, a match of at least six nucleotides was required to both a V gene segment and a J gene segment. Rearrangements were classified as productive when the CDR3 lacked stop codons and remained in frame with V and J, and all other rearrangements were classified as non-productive. CDR3 was defined by IMGT convention, running from the second conserved V-encoded cysteine to the conserved J-encoded phenylalanine. Sequences without an unambiguous match to a single V gene segment were excluded from the earlier analysis of about 600 of the donors. An earlier analysis of 587 of the donors called V segments functional above 56.7% productive rearrangements and segregating when the between-donor standard deviation exceeded 5%. A statistical classification framework was developed to diagnose cytomegalovirus status using the catalog of TCR beta chain sequences. V and J gene assignment, in a later analysis, came from comparing TCR nucleotide sequences with IMGT/GENE-DB human TR gene sequences. The TCRdist pipeline was used in a later analysis to assign CDR3 sequences and most-parsimonious VDJ recombination scenarios. In a later analysis, each TCR beta chain was defined by its CDR3 amino acid sequence together with its V-gene family, and reads lacking a unique V-gene family were excluded. To address suspected cross-contamination and a sequencing artifact, a later analysis removed roughly 580 highly shared, low-generation-probability nucleotide sequences. In a later analysis, a clonal expansion index for each public chain was calculated from normalized within-repertoire ranks of inferred template counts. A later analysis computed generation probabilities with a VDJ recombination model fitted to out-of-frame rearrangements, and checked the results against IGoR. In a later analysis, hypergeometric tests were used to score TCR-TCR, TCR-HLA and TCR-CMV co-occurrence, with a repertoire-size bias correction applied to TCR pairs. A later analysis estimated false discovery rates by permuting HLA or CMV assignments 20 times. A later analysis grouped co-occurring TCRs with DBSCAN, adding TCRdist sequence similarity when clustering within HLA-allele-positive subsets. Repertoires with fewer than 30,000 or more than 120,000 public chains were left out of co-occurrence clustering, as were roughly five repertoires with anomalous nucleotide sharing. Imported from immuneACCESS, the table was reduced by TCRdb to in-frame sequences with V and J called. These copies leave out some clones; in studies compared against another copy, an unresolved V gene accounts for under half, and the cause of the remainder is not known. V and J calls and clone size come straight from that table; D and trimming were deduced from the DNA. The sample has about 140,000 clones on record, more than 60% of them singletons. The ten largest make up approximately 3.2% of the sample.

Paper-wide results and their limitations: The cohort was sequenced for TCR beta chains only, and without alpha or paired-chain data the features that could be detected were limited. A further reported finding was that TCR beta sequences accurately predicted the HLA-A and HLA-B alleles for most subjects in the first cohort. V-gene and J-gene trimming of TCR beta chains was associated with a missense DCLRE1C variant in a later genetic analysis, and the association was replicated in an independent cohort. In a later analysis, HLA-associated TCR beta chains were found to be more clonally expanded and to have lower generation probabilities than equally common non-associated chains. A later analysis found that TCR association rates varied across HLA loci, with DRB1 alleles showing the most associated TCRs and HLA-C alleles the fewest. Across donors, most TCR sequences were observed very rarely, whereas some public TCRs were present in many individuals. In vitro tests confirmed that a few of the cytomegalovirus-associated TCR beta chains recognize cytomegalovirus antigens. An earlier analysis of around 540 of the donors showed that most TCR beta V segments appeared in productive rearrangements either about 87% or about 30% of the time, which broadly matched IMGT annotations. The 87-base-pair reads could not distinguish some IMGT-functional V segments, including TRBV6-2 and TRBV6-3, so those segments were excluded. The earlier analysis of around 600 of the donors excluded roughly 16 rarely observed V segments, including chromosome 9 orphons, because counts were too low. A cluster of highly shared sequence variants was judged likely to be a technical artifact of the sequencing pipeline. The classifier was reported to diagnose cytomegalovirus status with high specificity and sensitivity in both the original cohort and the validation cohort. It was suggested by the authors that the approach could potentially be generalized to other disease states and immunological phenotypes. Strong co-occurrence of HLA alleles, especially DR and DQ, made assigning TCR associations to individual alleles difficult. A later genetic analysis reported fewer N-insertions in productive TCRs among donors in an Asian-associated ancestry cluster than the roughly 690-donor mean. A later analysis associated approximately 17,000 TCR beta sequences with specific HLA alleles at a false discovery rate of 0.05. The presence/absence analyses assumed that sequencing depth was roughly uniform across donors, and that assumption may not be true. Linkage disequilibrium might explain the correlated functional status among segregating V segments, but an unknown experimental factor could not be ruled out. In the study, about 150 TCR beta chains were listed as associated with cytomegalovirus. Because some donors lacked HLA typing at each locus, the association tests relied only on the typed subset. According to a later analysis, most CMV-associated TCR beta chains appeared to be HLA-restricted, and the HLA associations seemed to be driven largely by CMV exposure. Several of the top co-occurrence clusters appeared to be linked to parvovirus B19, influenza, CMV and Epstein-Barr virus, according to a later analysis. For the cohort, immune exposure information was limited to CMV serostatus.

The cohort was made up of about 610 healthy bone marrow donors. At the time of sampling, all cohort members were nominally healthy, though unrecorded immune exposures were likely present. The donor was CMV seronegative and was included in the group of over 300 seronegative cohort members. A peripheral blood sample was collected from each donor, and TCR beta sequencing was performed on peripheral blood mononuclear cells. Genomic DNA extraction from the blood cell samples was performed with the Qiagen DNeasy Blood Extraction Kit. The source material was PBMCs. The TCR was taken from a man aged 40-55 years in good health and CMV-seronegative. Recombination joined TRBV6-5 with TRBJ2-5, and TRBD2 aligns with 10 junction nucleotides. This receptor has the CDR3 CASSYQAGGYQETQYF. The sequenced DNA is TGTGCCAGCAGTTACCAAGCGGGGGGGTACCAAGAGACCCAGTACTTC.